This T cell receptor beta chain stems from a study of shared clonotypes between healthy human individuals. Sorted-subset replicate PCR reactions were performed with about 210 ng DNA, corresponding to roughly 31,000 T cell genomes. The assay was immunoSEQ multiplex PCR, and TCRdb's table has in-frame clones only and misses some. The table includes about 2 million clones, around 96% detected once. Germline CDR1 reads MNHEY; CDR2 reads SMNVEV (reference sequence). This CDR3 is 14 amino acids long. The V and J ends lost 7 bases and 2 bases respectively, with 14 bases between them. To note about this clone: Within the sample, other DNA sequences also encode this same CDR3.

Naive-designated CD8 cells lacked CD45RO, were positively enriched for CCR7, and omitted terminally differentiated effector memory CD45RA+ cells. The sample was naive CD8+ T cells sorted from blood. This TCR derives from a man aged 18 to 29 in good health. The V and J genes are TRBV27 and TRBJ1-1; tentative D call: TRBD1 (5 bases). This CDR3 is CASTLGGGNTEAFF. DNA of the CDR3: TGTGCCAGCACCCTCGGGGGAGGTAACACTGAAGCTTTCTTT.